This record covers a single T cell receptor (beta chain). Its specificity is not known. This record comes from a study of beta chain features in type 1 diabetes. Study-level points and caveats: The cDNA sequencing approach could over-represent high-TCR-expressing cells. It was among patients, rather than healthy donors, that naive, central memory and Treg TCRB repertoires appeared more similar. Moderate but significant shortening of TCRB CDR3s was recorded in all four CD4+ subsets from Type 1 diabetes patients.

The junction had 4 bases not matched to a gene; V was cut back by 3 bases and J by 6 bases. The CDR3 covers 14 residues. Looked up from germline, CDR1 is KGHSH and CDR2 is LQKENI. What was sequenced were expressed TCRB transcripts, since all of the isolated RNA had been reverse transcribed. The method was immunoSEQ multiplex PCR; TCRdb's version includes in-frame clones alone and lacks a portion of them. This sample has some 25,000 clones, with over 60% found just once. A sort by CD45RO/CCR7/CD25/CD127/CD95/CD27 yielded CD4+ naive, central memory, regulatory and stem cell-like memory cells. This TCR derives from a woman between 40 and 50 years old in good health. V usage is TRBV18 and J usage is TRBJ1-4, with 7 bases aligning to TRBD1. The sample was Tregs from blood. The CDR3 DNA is TGTGCCAGCTCACCGACAGGGAGTGATGAAAAACTGTTTTTT. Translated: CASSPTGSDEKLFF.